Ten or more counts support the clone carrying this T cell receptor (beta chain). This sample was taken from a study of blood T cell repertoires in COVID-19. Study-level information: COVID-19 samples, acute and convalescent, were from the United States, Italy and Spain.

V shed 0 bases and J shed 4 bases, with 15 bases lying between them. This CDR3 has 16 amino acids. Per the germline V gene, CDR1 is MNHNS and CDR2 is SASEGT. Original methodology: From reference gene primer amplification, estimates of nucleated cell counts were derived. Sequencing used immunoSEQ multiplex PCR; TCRdb keeps in-frame clones, though not all of them. The V and J calls and clone size come from that table; D and trimming were worked out from the DNA. The sample contains approximately 160,000 clones, about 85% of which appear only once. Seattle patients were enrolled while actively infected and followed longitudinally.

This clonotype was sampled from a woman aged 55-69 years with COVID-19, enrolled during active disease. The chain combines TRBV6-1 with TRBJ1-2; a possible D gene is TRBD1 (5 bases). The sequenced sample consisted of peripheral blood. CDR3 amino acids: CASSEAGYQGLYGYTF. CDR3 nucleotides: TGTGCCAGCAGTGAAGCCGGGTATCAGGGTCTCTATGGCTACACCTTC.